This T cell receptor beta chain was sequenced in a study of blood T cell repertoires in COVID-19. The wider study: COVID-19 samples, acute and convalescent, were from the United States, Italy and Spain. In each case, the material was cDNA or gDNA derived from T cells, B-cell-depleted T cells, or PBMCs.

Original analysis: Scientists estimated how many nucleated cells there were by amplifying reference gene primers. The data were produced by immunoSEQ multiplex PCR, yet TCRdb's version contains in-frame clones alone and is incomplete. The DNA was the basis for D and trimming; V, J and clone size are from that table. The sample holds tens of thousands of clones; about 80% are singletons and the top ten take about 31%. CDR1 is MDHEN, CDR2 SYDVKM, per germline. The trim removed 7 bases at V and 3 bases at J, leaving 5 bases unmatched. The CDR3 is made up of 14 amino acids. The chain joins TRBV28 to TRBJ1-2, with 10 bases that match TRBD1. Sequenced material: peripheral blood. The TCR sequence derives from a human donor in a cohort sampled during active COVID-19. CDR3 in amino acids: CASNPTGGYYGYTF. The CDR3 DNA reads TGTGCCAGCAATCCGACAGGGGGCTACTATGGCTACACCTTC.